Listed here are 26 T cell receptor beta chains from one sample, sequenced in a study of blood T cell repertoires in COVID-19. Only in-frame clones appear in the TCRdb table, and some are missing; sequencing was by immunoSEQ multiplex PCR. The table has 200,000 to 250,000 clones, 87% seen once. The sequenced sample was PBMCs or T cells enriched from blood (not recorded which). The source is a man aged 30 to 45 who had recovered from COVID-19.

Here the CDR3 reads CASSTEASGGEAFF. Written as DNA, the CDR3 is TGTGCCAGCAGCACCGAGGCGAGTGGCGGGGAAGCTTTCTTT. V usage is TRBV3-1 (or the pseudogene TRBV3-2) and J usage is TRBJ1-1; D not resolved. Germline lookup yields CDR1 LGHDT and CDR2 YNNKEL (reference sequence). V was pared by 5 bases and J by 8 bases, with 18 bases between. The CDR3 sequence is 14 residues long.

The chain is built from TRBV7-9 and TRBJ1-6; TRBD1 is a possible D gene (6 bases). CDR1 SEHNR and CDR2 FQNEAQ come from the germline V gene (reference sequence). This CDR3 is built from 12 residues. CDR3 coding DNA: TGTGCTTATAGGGACATCGGGTCACCCCTCCACTTT. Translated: CAYRDIGSPLHF.

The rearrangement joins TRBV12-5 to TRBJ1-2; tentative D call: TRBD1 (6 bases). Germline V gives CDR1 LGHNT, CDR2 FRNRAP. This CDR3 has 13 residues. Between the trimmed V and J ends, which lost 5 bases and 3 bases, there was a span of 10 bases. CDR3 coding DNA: TGTGCTAGTGGTACCGGGACATACTATGGCTACACCTTC. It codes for CASGTGTYYGYTF.

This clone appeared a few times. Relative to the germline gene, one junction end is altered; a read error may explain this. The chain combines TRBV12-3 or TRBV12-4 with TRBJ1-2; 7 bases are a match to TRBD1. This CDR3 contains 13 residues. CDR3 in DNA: TGTGCCAGCAGCACGGAATACAATACAGGGGCTTACTTC. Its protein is CASSTEYNTGAYF.

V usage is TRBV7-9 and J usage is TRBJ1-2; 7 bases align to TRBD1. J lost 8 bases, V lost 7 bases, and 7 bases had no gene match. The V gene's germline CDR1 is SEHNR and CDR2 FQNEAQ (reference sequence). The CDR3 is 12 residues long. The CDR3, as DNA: TGTGCCAGCAATAGGGGGCAGGGCGGCTACACCTTC. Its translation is CASNRGQGGYTF.

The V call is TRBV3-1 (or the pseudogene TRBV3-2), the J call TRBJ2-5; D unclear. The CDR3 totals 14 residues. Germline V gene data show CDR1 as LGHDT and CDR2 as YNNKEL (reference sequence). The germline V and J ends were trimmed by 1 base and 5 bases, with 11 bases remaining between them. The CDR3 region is CASSQGRVLETQYF. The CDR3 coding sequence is TGTGCCAGCAGCCAAGGAAGAGTCCTGGAGACCCAGTACTTC.

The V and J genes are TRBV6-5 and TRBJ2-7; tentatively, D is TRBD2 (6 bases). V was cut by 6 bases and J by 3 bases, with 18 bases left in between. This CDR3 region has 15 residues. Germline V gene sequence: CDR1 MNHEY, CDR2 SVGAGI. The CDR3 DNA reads TGTGCCAGCAGACCTGAGACAAACGGGGGCTACGAGCAGTACTTC. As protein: CASRPETNGGYEQYF.

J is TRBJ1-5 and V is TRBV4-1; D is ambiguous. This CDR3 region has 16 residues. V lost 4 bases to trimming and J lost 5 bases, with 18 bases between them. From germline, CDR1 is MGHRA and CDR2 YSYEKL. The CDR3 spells CASSPYGYIKDQPQHF. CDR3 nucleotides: TGCGCCAGCAGCCCCTACGGGTACATTAAAGATCAGCCCCAGCATTTT.

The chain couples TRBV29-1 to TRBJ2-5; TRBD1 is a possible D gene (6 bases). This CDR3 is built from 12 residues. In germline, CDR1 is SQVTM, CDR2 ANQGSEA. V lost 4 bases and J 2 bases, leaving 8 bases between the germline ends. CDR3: CSVGQAQETQYF. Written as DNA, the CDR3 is TGCAGCGTTGGACAGGCACAAGAGACCCAGTACTTC.

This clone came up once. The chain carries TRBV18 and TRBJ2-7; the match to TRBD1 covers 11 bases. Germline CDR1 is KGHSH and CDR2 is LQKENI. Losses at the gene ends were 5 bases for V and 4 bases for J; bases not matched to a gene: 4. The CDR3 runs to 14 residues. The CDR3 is CASSTGTGGYEQYF. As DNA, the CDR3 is TGTGCCAGCTCAACCGGGACAGGGGGATACGAGCAGTACTTC.

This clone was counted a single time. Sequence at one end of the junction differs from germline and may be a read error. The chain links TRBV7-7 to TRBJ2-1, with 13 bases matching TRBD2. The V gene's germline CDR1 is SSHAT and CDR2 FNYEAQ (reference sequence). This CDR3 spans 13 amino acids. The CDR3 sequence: CASSLLAGGPEFF. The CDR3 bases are TGTGCTAGCAGCTTACTAGCGGGGGGGCCTGAATTCTTC.

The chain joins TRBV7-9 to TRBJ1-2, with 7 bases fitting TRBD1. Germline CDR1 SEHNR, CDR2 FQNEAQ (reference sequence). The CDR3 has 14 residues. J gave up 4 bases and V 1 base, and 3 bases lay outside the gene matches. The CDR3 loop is CASSLDRGGYGYTF. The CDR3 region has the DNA TGTGCCAGCAGCTTAGACAGGGGCGGCTATGGCTACACCTTC.

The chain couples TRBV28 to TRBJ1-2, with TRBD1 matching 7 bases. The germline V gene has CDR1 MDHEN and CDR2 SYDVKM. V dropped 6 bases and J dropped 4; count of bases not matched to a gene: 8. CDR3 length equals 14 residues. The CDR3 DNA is TGTGCCAGCAGCCACGACAGGGTAGTCTATGGCTACACCTTC. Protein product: CASSHDRVVYGYTF.

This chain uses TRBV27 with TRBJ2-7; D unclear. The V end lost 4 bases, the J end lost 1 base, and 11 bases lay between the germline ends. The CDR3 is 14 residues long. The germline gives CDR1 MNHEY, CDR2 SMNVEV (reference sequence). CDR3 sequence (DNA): TGTGCCAGCAGTTCGATGGAGCGATCCTACGAGCAGTACTTC. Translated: CASSSMERSYEQYF.

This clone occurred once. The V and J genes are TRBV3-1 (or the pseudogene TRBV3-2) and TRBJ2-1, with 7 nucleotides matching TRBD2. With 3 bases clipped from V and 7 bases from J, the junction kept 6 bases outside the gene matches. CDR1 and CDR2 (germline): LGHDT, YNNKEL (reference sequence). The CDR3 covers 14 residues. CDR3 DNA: TGTGCCAGCAGCCAGCGGGAGACGGGGAATGAGCAGTTCTTC. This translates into CASSQRETGNEQFF.

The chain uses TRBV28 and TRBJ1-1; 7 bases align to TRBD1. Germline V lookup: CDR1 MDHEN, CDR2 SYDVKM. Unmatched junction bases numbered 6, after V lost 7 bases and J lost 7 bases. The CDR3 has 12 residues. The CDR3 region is CASIPQGGEAFF. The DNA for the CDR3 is TGTGCCAGCATCCCTCAGGGGGGTGAAGCTTTCTTT. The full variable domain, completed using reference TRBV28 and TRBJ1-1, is DVKVTQSSRYLVKRTGEKVFLECVQDMDHENMFWYRQDPGLGLRLIYFSYDVKMKEKGDIPEGYSVSREKKERFSLILESASTNQTSMYLCASIPQGGEAFFGQGTRLTVV.

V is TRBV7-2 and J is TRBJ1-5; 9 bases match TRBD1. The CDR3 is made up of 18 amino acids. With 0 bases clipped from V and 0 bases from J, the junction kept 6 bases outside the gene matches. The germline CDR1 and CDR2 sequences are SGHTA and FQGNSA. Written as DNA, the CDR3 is TGTGCCAGCAGCTTAGCGCGAGGACAGGGGAGTAGCAATCAGCCCCAGCATTTT. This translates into CASSLARGQGSSNQPQHF.

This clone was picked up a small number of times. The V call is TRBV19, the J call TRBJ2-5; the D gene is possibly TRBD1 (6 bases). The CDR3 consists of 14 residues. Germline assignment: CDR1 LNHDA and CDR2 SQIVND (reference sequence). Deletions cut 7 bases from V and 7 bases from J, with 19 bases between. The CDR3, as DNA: TGTGCCAGTACCCGAGGGACATCCGAAGGGACCCAGTACTTC. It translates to CASTRGTSEGTQYF.

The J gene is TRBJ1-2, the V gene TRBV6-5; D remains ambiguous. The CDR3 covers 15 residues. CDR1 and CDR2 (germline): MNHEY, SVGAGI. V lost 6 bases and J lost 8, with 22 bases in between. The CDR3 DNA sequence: TGTGCCAGCAGAACAACCTTGACTTCTACCGGCGGCTACACCTTC. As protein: CASRTTLTSTGGYTF.

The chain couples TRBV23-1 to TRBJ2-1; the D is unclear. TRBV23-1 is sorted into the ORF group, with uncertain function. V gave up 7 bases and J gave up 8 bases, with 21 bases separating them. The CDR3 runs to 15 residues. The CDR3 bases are TGCGCCAGCACCCCCTTGGGCCCGAAGCTCGATGAGCAGTTCTTC. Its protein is CASTPLGPKLDEQFF.

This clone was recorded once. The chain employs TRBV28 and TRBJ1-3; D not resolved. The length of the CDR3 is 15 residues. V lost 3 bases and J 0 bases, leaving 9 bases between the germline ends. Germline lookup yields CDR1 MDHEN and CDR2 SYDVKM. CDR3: CASSLGGLSGNTIYF. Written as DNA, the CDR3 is TGTGCCAGCAGTTTGGGAGGTCTCTCTGGAAACACCATATATTTT.

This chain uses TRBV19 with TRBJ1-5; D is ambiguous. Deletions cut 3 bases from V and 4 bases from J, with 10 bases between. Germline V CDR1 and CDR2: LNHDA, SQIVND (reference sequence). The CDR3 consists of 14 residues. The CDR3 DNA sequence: TGTGCCAGTAGTATCGGACGGAGGAATCAGCCCCAGCATTTT. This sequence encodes CASSIGRRNQPQHF. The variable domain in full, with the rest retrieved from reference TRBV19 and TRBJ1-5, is DGGITQSPKYLFRKEGQNVTLSCEQNLNHDAMYWYRQDPGQGLRLIYYSQIVNDFQKGDIAEGYSVSREKKESFPLTVTSAQKNPTAFYLCASSIGRRNQPQHFGDGTRLSIL.

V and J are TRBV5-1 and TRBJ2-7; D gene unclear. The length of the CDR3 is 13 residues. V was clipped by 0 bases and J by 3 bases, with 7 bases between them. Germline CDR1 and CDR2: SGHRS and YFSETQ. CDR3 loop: CASSLGPNYEQYF. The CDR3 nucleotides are TGCGCCAGCAGCTTGGGGCCGAACTACGAGCAGTACTTC.

The CDR3 DNA follows: TGTGCCAGCAGTGAGATTTCGGGCACAGATACGCAGTATTTT. This gives the protein CASSEISGTDTQYF. The chain links TRBV2 to TRBJ2-3; D is ambiguous. V lost 3 bases and J lost 1, with 8 bases in between. The CDR3 contains 14 residues. Germline lookup yields CDR1 SNHLY and CDR2 FYNNEI.

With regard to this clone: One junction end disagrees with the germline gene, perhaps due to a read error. CDR3 protein: CASSLDRRIKDF. DNA of the CDR3: TGTGCCAGCAGCCTAGACAGGCGGATCAAGGACTTC. V and J are TRBV6-5 and TRBJ2-4, with D possibly TRBD1 on 6 matching bases. Germline V gene sequence: CDR1 MNHEY, CDR2 SVGAGI. This CDR3 is built from 12 residues.

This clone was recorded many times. Here the CDR3 DNA reads TGTGCCAGCAAACTAGCGGGAGCGTCCTACGAGCAGTACTTC. Its translation: CASKLAGASYEQYF. The genes are TRBV28 and TRBJ2-7; 11 positions agree with TRBD2. The CDR3 runs 14 residues. Germline CDR1 MDHEN, CDR2 SYDVKM. The V and J ends lost 7 bases and 1 base, in that order; junction bases with no gene match: 3.